The text below deals with one TCR beta chain. The data are from a study of shared T cell receptors in the human thymus. Method: immunoSEQ multiplex PCR; TCRdb's copy keeps in-frame clones and lacks some. The sample has about 380,000 clones, approximately 95% seen once. Per the germline V gene, CDR1 is MDHEN and CDR2 is SYDVKM. The junction had 14 bases not matched to a gene; V was cut back by 7 bases and J by 4 bases. The CDR3 consists of 17 residues. The J gene is TRBJ1-5, the V gene TRBV28; 9 nucleotides match TRBD1. This clonotype was sampled from a human donor. The source material was thymocytes. CDR3 sequence reads: CASNGGGDRELNQPQHF. The CDR3 DNA reads as TGTGCCAGCAACGGAGGGGGGGACAGGGAGTTGAATCAGCCCCAGCATTTT.